The 14 T cell receptor beta chains given below trace back to one sample, sequenced in a study of blood T cells in healthy people across ages. Primed by a sample-barcoded 5' primer and a J-beta primer mix, a second PCR proceeded for 7 to 11 cycles. TCRdb reprocessed the 5' RACE reads via MiXCR and lists one record per CDR3 protein. The sample includes hundreds of thousands of distinct CDR3 sequences, less than 25% of them seen just once. These sequences were also reported in another study, on T cells of mothers and their children.

Source material: blood. Receptors were obtained from a boy aged 5-17 years in good health.

Here the CDR3 DNA reads TGCAGTGCTACCAGCCGGGCTACCCTATACGAGCAGTACTTC. This translates into CSATSRATLYEQYF. This rearrangement joins TRBV20-1 to TRBJ2-5; unclear D gene. The J call may not be correct, given that the DNA end is closer to TRBJ2-7. The germline V gene encodes CDR1 DFQATT and CDR2 SNEGSKA (reference sequence). The CDR3 runs to 14 residues.

This chain links TRBV20-1 with TRBJ1-4; maybe TRBD1 (5 bases). V was trimmed by 3 bases and J by 11 bases, leaving 16 bases between them. CDR3 length: 13 residues. Germline values: CDR1 DFQATT, CDR2 SNEGSKA (reference sequence). CDR3 sequence reads: CSARGQGGRKLFF. CDR3 sequence (DNA): TGCAGTGCTAGGGGCCAGGGTGGTCGTAAACTGTTTTTT.

This clonotype was seen a handful of times. The rearrangement links TRBV4-1 to TRBJ2-1; possibly TRBD2 for D (5 bases). The V gene lost 4 bases and the J gene lost 3 bases, with 13 bases spanning the gap. Per germline, CDR1 MGHRA and CDR2 YSYEKL. The CDR3 runs to 15 residues. The CDR3 region is CASSPSQRNYNEQFF. CDR3 in DNA: TGCGCCAGCAGCCCCTCACAGCGGAACTACAATGAGCAGTTCTTC.

The chain recombines TRBV6-5 with TRBJ1-1; possibly TRBD1 for D (5 bases). Trimming took off 0 bases at V and 2 bases at J, with 13 bases between the two ends. The CDR3 contains 16 residues. The V gene's germline CDR1 is MNHEY and CDR2 SVGAGI. CDR3 sequence: CASSYSFTGANTEAFF. DNA of the CDR3: TGTGCCAGCAGTTACTCCTTCACAGGAGCTAACACTGAAGCTTTCTTT.

Turning to this clonotype: A read error may account for a junction end that differs from germline. This chain connects TRBV6-2 or TRBV6-3 to TRBJ2-6; tentatively, D is TRBD1 (5 bases). CDR3 length: 13 residues. Per germline, CDR1 MNHEY and CDR2 SVGEGT. DNA of the CDR3: TGTGCCAGCAGAACGCCTGGGGCCGACGTCCTGACTTTC. It encodes CASRTPGADVLTF.

This clonotype was counted between two and nine times. One junction end disagrees with the germline gene, perhaps due to a read error. V usage is TRBV7-9 and J usage is TRBJ2-5; D unclear. The J call could be wrong; TRBJ2-1 is a better fit for the DNA end. Per the germline V gene, CDR1 is SEHNR and CDR2 is FQNEAQ (reference sequence). The CDR3 extends over 12 amino acids. The DNA of the CDR3 is TGTGCCAGCAGCCCTCCCGTCAATGGGCAGTTCTTC. As protein: CASSPPVNGQFF.

In its sample, this clonotype was seen a few times. The V gene is TRBV20-1, the J gene TRBJ2-4; possible D gene TRBD2, 6 bases. The V and J ends lost 2 bases and 5 bases respectively, with 13 bases between them. This CDR3 has 14 amino acids. The germline V gene encodes CDR1 DFQATT and CDR2 SNEGSKA (reference sequence). The CDR3 is CSARPRLVQNIQYF. Here the CDR3 DNA reads TGCAGTGCTAGACCACGACTAGTCCAAAACATTCAGTACTTC.

This clonotype was recorded a few times. This chain uses TRBV29-1 with TRBJ1-2; 7 bases map to TRBD1. J lost 8 bases, V lost 2 bases, and 2 bases had no gene match. CDR1 and CDR2 (germline): SQVTM, ANQGSEA. This CDR3 has 11 residues. CDR3 sequence reads: CSVEQGGGYTF. As DNA, the CDR3 is TGCAGCGTTGAACAGGGGGGAGGCTACACCTTC.

There are a few counts of this clonotype. CDR3 in amino acids: CASSYMTGEEQYF. The CDR3 bases are TGTGCCAGCAGTTACATGACAGGGGAAGAGCAGTACTTC. This chain links TRBV6-5 with TRBJ2-7; 8 bases fit TRBD1. This CDR3 comprises 13 residues. Losses at the gene ends were 2 bases for V and 7 bases for J; bases not matched to a gene: 4. The germline V gene has CDR1 MNHEY and CDR2 SVGAGI.

The rearrangement uses TRBV6-1 and TRBJ1-4; no definite D call. The germline V gene encodes CDR1 MNHNS and CDR2 SASEGT. V shed 0 bases and J shed 4 bases, with 12 bases lying between them. The CDR3 length is 16 residues. CDR3 bases: TGTGCCAGCAGTGAAGCGCTTGCAGGATTTAATGAAAAACTGTTTTTT. It specifies CASSEALAGFNEKLFF.

This rearrangement joins TRBV19 to TRBJ2-2; 8 nucleotides match TRBD2. After removal of 5 bases from V and 4 bases from J, the junction contained 12 bases not matched to a gene. Germline CDR1 and CDR2: LNHDA and SQIVND (reference sequence). This CDR3 is built from 17 residues. The DNA of the CDR3 is TGTGCCAGTAGTTCGAACCGGGGGGGTATGGGCACCGGGGAGCTGTTTTTT. Protein sequence: CASSSNRGGMGTGELFF.

This chain connects TRBV25-1 to TRBJ1-2; D not certain. The V gene's germline CDR1 is MGHDK and CDR2 SYGVNS. The V and J ends lost 1 base and 7 bases respectively, with 22 bases between them. The CDR3 sequence is 17 residues long. Here the CDR3 DNA reads TGTGCCAGCAGTGAATGGCGTTCTAGGACGGCCGTTTCTGGCTACACCTTC. As protein: CASSEWRSRTAVSGYTF.

The rearrangement uses TRBV4-1 and TRBJ1-2; no definite D call. The V end was cut by 0 bases, the J end by 4 bases, with 3 bases between. The CDR3 totals 12 residues. CDR1 is MGHRA and CDR2 is YSYEKL in the germline V gene. The chain's CDR3 is CASSQESYGYTF. CDR3 in DNA: TGCGCCAGCAGCCAAGAGTCCTATGGCTACACCTTC.

The sample holds a few counts of this clonotype. This chain links TRBV20-1 with TRBJ1-1; D not certain. This CDR3 is built from 12 residues. In germline, CDR1 is DFQATT, CDR2 SNEGSKA (reference sequence). The CDR3: CSGGRTNTEAFF. CDR3 DNA sequence: TGCAGCGGTGGGAGGACTAACACTGAAGCTTTCTTT.